This TCR beta chain derives from a study of CD8 T cells in Susac syndrome. From blood CD8+ and CD4+ T cells, TCR beta sequences were generated. The multiple sclerosis controls consisted of treatment-naive patients with relapsing-remitting disease, either stable or active. It was negative isolation that provided the CD8+ and CD4+ T cells, whereas TEMRA cells were enriched by FACS. After removal of 6 bases from V and 2 bases from J, the junction contained 9 bases not matched to a gene. The V gene's germline CDR1 is DFQATT and CDR2 SNEGSKA (reference sequence). The CDR3 covers 14 residues. The RNA, roughly 0.5 to 1 ug, was put through reverse transcription using random hexamers. TCR beta CDR3 was amplified by immunoSEQ multiplex PCR. This amplification extended across 54 Vbeta and 13 Jbeta segments. TCRdb independently ran MiXCR on the immunoSEQ multiplex PCR reads; one entry per CDR3 protein. Of about 180,000 distinct CDR3 sequences in the sample, about 94% were seen once.

The chain recombines TRBV20-1 with TRBJ1-1, with 7 nucleotides matching TRBD1. This TCR was sampled from a human donor with multiple sclerosis. Sequencing was performed on CD4+ T cells from PBMCs. The CDR3 DNA sequence: TGCAGTGCCCTAAAAGCAGGGGGTAACACTGAAGCTTTCTTT. It encodes CSALKAGGNTEAFF.